This T cell receptor beta chain was sequenced during a study of blood T cell repertoires in COVID-19. About the research overall: Sample material is recorded as cDNA or gDNA derived from T cells, B-cell-depleted T cells, or PBMCs.

Authors' analysis steps: Estimation of nucleated cell counts relied on the amplification of reference gene primers. Assay: immunoSEQ multiplex PCR; the TCRdb copy retains only in-frame clones and omits some. V and J calls and clone size follow that table, whereas D and trimming were derived from the DNA. The profile shows roughly 200,000 clones, around 85% of them singletons. The participants were between roughly 18 and 89 years old and came from 20 to 30 US areas. The study assigned cohorts using participant-reported clinical history. The V segment lost 3 bases and the J segment 5 bases; nucleotides outside the gene matches: 11. From germline, CDR1 is KGHSH and CDR2 LQKENI. This CDR3 has 16 residues.

The sequence was collected from a man in his forties who had recovered from COVID-19. V is TRBV18 and J is TRBJ1-2; TRBD1 agrees at 8 bases. Sequencing used PBMCs or T cells enriched from blood (not recorded which). The CDR3 sequence is CASSPLTGEPLYGYTF. DNA of the CDR3: TGTGCCAGCTCACCCCTGACAGGGGAGCCATTGTATGGCTACACCTTC.